A single sample gave rise to the 11 T cell receptor beta chains below, sequenced in a study of CD8+CD57+ T cells in acquired aplastic anemia. CDR3 and TCR beta VDJ profiling relied on genomic DNA as the template. One entry per CDR3 protein, called by TCRdb with MiXCR from the reads. The sample holds hundreds of thousands of distinct CDR3 sequences; 60% to 80% are singletons and the top ten take 3.5% to 4.5%. Input material: sorted CD4+, CD8+, or CD8+CD57+ T cells (not recorded which) from PBMCs. The receptors originated from a human donor in good health, serving as a control.

This clonotype was observed many times. V gene TRBV2 combines with J gene TRBJ1-2; 8 bases align to TRBD1. The CDR3 extends over 13 amino acids. V was pared by 6 bases and J by 6 bases, with 6 bases of the junction left unmatched. The germline V gene encodes CDR1 SNHLY and CDR2 FYNNEI. The CDR3 region is CASSPGRGHGYTF. The CDR3 bases are TGTGCCAGCAGCCCCGGCAGGGGGCATGGCTACACCTTC.

This rearrangement joins TRBV7-8 to TRBJ2-3, with D hard to call. V gave up 1 base and J gave up 0 bases, with 20 bases separating them. This CDR3 is 19 amino acids long. Germline CDR1 reads SGHVS; CDR2 reads FQNEAQ. In nucleotides, the CDR3 is TGTGCCAGCAGCTTAGGGATCTACCGTACCCAAACTAGCACAGATACGCAGTATTTT. This codes for CASSLGIYRTQTSTDTQYF.

CDR3 DNA: TGCAGTGCTAGAGAGCGCAGCGTAGGGGAGTTCTTC. Translation gives CSARERSVGEFF. The chain has TRBV20-1 and TRBJ2-1; D possibly corresponds to TRBD1 (5 bases). This CDR3 contains 12 residues. V lost 0 bases to trimming and J lost 14 bases, with 14 bases between them. Germline assignment: CDR1 DFQATT and CDR2 SNEGSKA (reference sequence).

This clonotype was recorded only once. This sequence joins TRBV7-2 and TRBJ2-7; D is uncertain. This CDR3 spans 15 amino acids. V was shortened by 3 bases and J by 8 bases, with 20 bases between the two germline ends. Germline assignment: CDR1 SGHTA and CDR2 FQGNSA. CDR3: CASSLLVRNQPQQYF. CDR3 DNA sequence: TGTGCCAGCAGCTTGTTAGTTCGGAATCAGCCCCAGCAGTACTTC.

Notes on this clonotype: A much bigger clone sits one base away, suggesting this may be a read error. The chain employs TRBV10-3 and TRBJ1-4, with 7 bases matching TRBD1. V dropped 10 bases and J dropped 6; count of bases not matched to a gene: 11. This CDR3 comprises 14 residues. Looked up from germline, CDR1 is ENHRY and CDR2 is SYGVKD. The CDR3 DNA sequence: TGTGCCAACAGGAAAACAGGGGCGTATGAAAAACTGTTTTTT. Protein product: CANRKTGAYEKLFF.

This clonotype was observed a few times. The CDR3 sequence is CASSLVVVEEGGPAALRSYEQYF. The CDR3 DNA reads as TGCGCCAGCAGCCTGGTGGTAGTCGAAGAAGGTGGCCCGGCGGCGTTAAGGTCCTACGAGCAGTACTTC. The chain uses TRBV5-1 and TRBJ2-7; no reliable D call. Germline CDR1 SGHRS, CDR2 YFSETQ. Deletions cut 4 bases from V and 1 base from J, with 39 bases between. The CDR3 runs 23 residues.

The V and J genes are TRBV14 and TRBJ2-5; D may match TRBD1 or TRBD2 (5 bases each). The CDR3 has 15 amino acids. Trimming cost V 3 bases and J 4 bases, with 15 bases left between them. Germline assignment: CDR1 SGHDN and CDR2 FVKESK. CDR3: CASSQWVGTRETQYF. In DNA, the CDR3 is TGTGCCAGCAGCCAGTGGGTCGGGACGAGAGAGACCCAGTACTTC.

A remark on this clonotype: One end of the junction varies from germline; a read error may be responsible. The rearrangement uses TRBV10-3 and TRBJ1-6; 7 bases match TRBD1. The CDR3 runs 14 residues. CDR1 ENHRY and CDR2 SYGVKD come from the germline V gene. CDR3 in amino acids: CASSEGAGDSPLHF. The CDR3 nucleotides read TGTGCCAGCAGTGAGGGGGCAGGCGATTCACCCCTCCACTTC.

This clonotype was recorded many times. The chain employs TRBV18 and TRBJ2-7; D remains unclear. The V gene's germline CDR1 is KGHSH and CDR2 LQKENI. The CDR3 totals 11 residues. With 8 bases removed from V and 5 bases from J, the gap between germline ends came to 10 bases. The CDR3: CASTNEHEQYF. The CDR3 nucleotides read TGTGCCAGCACAAACGAACACGAGCAGTACTTC.

This clonotype was observed at least ten times. The rearrangement links TRBV12-3 or TRBV12-4 to TRBJ2-4; 7 bases are shared with TRBD1. The length of the CDR3 is 13 residues. Losses at the gene ends were 6 bases for V and 8 bases for J; bases not matched to a gene: 7. The CDR3 here is CASRKDRLYIQYF. The CDR3 DNA reads TGTGCCAGCAGGAAGGACAGGTTGTACATTCAGTACTTC.

Regarding this clonotype: The junction and the germline gene differ at one end; a read error may be behind it. The chain recombines TRBV7-7 with TRBJ2-7; D is uncertain. There are 13 residues in the CDR3. Germline values: CDR1 SSHAT, CDR2 FNYEAQ (reference sequence). The CDR3 nucleotides read TGCGCCAGCAGCTTTATGCAGGCGGACGAGCAGTACTTC. It specifies CASSFMQADEQYF. The whole variable domain, filled in from reference TRBV7-7 and TRBJ2-7, reads GAGVSQSPRYKVTKRGQDVTLRCDPISSHATLYWYQQALGQGPEFLTYFNYEAQPDKSGLPSDRFSAERPEGSISTLTIQRTEQRDSAMYRCASSFMQADEQYFGPGTRLTVT.